This T cell receptor (beta chain) was found in a study of T cells in localized non-small cell lung cancer. TCRdb's table, derived via immunoSEQ multiplex PCR, lists solely in-frame clones and lacks some. The sample lists some 33,000 clones, over 75% occurring once. With respect to this clone: Its antigen is still unknown.

The study, taken as a whole, reports: The greatest T cell clonality was found in uninvolved adjacent lung (higher than in tumor). Adjacent lung tissue had a median roughly 55 of the top 100 clones found in the tumor.

This TCR was recovered from a male donor aged 60 or older with stage III squamous cell lung carcinoma. Sequenced here: peripheral blood, sampled before any cancer treatment.

DNA for the CDR3: TGTGCCAGTAGTATAGCGGGGGAGACCCAGTACTTC. Encoded protein: CASSIAGETQYF. The rearrangement links TRBV19 to TRBJ2-5, with D tentatively TRBD2 (5 bases). CDR1 and CDR2 (germline): LNHDA, SQIVND (reference sequence). V was trimmed by 1 base and J by 5 bases, leaving 5 bases between them. This CDR3 region has 12 residues.